The entry below gives a single TCR beta chain sequence along with its context. This clonotype was observed a few times. Its antigen has not been determined. Base qualities were left out, and no much larger clone turns up one base away. The data stem from a study of Graves' ophthalmopathy and Graves' hyperthyroidism listed by TCRdb under 2018. As for the study more broadly: Peripheral blood was collected before any treatment was given, at the time of initial diagnosis. The study used signatures of the TCR beta repertoire to tell Graves' ophthalmopathy apart from Graves' hyperthyroidism and to predict which patients would progress to ophthalmopathy. In total, over 130 blood samples were TCR-sequenced: some 43 ophthalmopathy, roughly 80 hyperthyroidism and approximately 17 hyperthyroidism-to-ophthalmopathy patients. To explore V-J signatures distinguishing ophthalmopathy from hyperthyroidism, a discovery set of about a hundred patients (fewer than 45 ophthalmopathy, 57 stable hyperthyroidism) was enrolled. The independent validation cohort included under 20 hyperthyroidism patients plus 17 patients who later progressed from hyperthyroidism to ophthalmopathy. T-cell repertoires of thyroid tissue and blood were compared in a handful of hyperthyroidism patients. Following sampling, methimazole starting at 30 mg daily was administered to hyperthyroidism patients, and high-dose intravenous methylprednisolone was administered to ophthalmopathy patients.

Broad study findings and their caveats: In validation, the model predicted ophthalmopathy progression with about 71% sensitivity and about 77% specificity; around twelve predicted patients were CT-confirmed with GO in a median of about 7.1 months. Most expanded thyroid clonotypes with a frequency above 0.001 also appeared in blood, which suggests that blood repertoires may reflect the immune response in the thyroid. No statistical method was used to predetermine the sample size, and group allocation was not hidden from the investigators. Ophthalmopathy was separated from stable hyperthyroidism by the 13-signature model with 85% to 90% sensitivity and just under 84% specificity in cross-validation and with 80%/75% in the test set.

For repertoire sequencing, the TCR beta CDR3 regions were amplified from RNA transcripts. HTBI primers and the Qiagen OneStep RT-PCR kit were used in a first-round RT-PCR, which was followed by a second-round multiplex PCR, size selection and purification. Libraries were sequenced paired-end with 100 bp reads on an Illumina HiSeq2000. The paper's data handling went like this. Reads were processed with SOAPnuke, discarding reads with adapters, uncalled bases, mean Phred below 15, or no exact constant-primer or identifier match. High-quality paired reads were merged with COPE v1.2.5. Clonotypes were defined as unique nucleotide sequences and were aligned to IMGT TRB V, D and J references using MiTCR v1.1. The analysis was limited to V-J combinations with a frequency above 0.0001, which together covered more than 98% of repertoires. A TCR clonal expansion and chaos score per V-J combination was defined as the ratio of F50 clonal expansion to chaos observed in the TCRdist matrix. Welch's t-statistics and random forest were used to reduce features to about a dozen V-J combinations, which were fed into a naive Bayes classifier. The Morisita-Horn index was used to measure how similar the thyroid and blood repertoires were. TCRdb's own reprocessing of the public reads used fastp at Q25 and MiXCR and kept productive beta chains. CDR3 protein sequences are deduplicated, and each keeps its most common genes and DNA. None of the V and J calls come from the authors' own analysis; TCRdb made them. Counted in this sample were hundreds of thousands of distinct CDR3 sequences; about 41% of them appeared once. The ten largest make up 2.5% to 3.5% of the sample.

The ophthalmopathy patients had moderately to severely active disease, with a Clinical Activity Score of 3 or higher, a NOSPECS grade of 4 or higher, and a disease duration of less than 3 months. Patients with other autoimmune diseases, uncontrolled infections, pregnancy or lactation were excluded. Diagnosis was based on clinical symptoms, serum thyroxine, TRAb, thyroid ultrasound and orbital computed tomography. PBMCs were isolated from about 9.2 ml of fresh peripheral blood by Ficoll-Paque density gradient centrifugation. Total RNA was extracted using Trizol reagent, and RNA quality was checked on an Agilent 2100 Bioanalyzer. This sequence was found in an adult man with Graves' ophthalmopathy. Sample: peripheral blood.

The CDR3 is CASSYPAADTEAFF. The base sequence is TGTGCCAGCAGTTACCCCGCCGCGGACACTGAAGCTTTCTTT. The rearrangement joined TRBV2 to TRBJ1-1; the D gene identity is not certain. The CDR3 numbers 14 residues from cysteine through phenylalanine. The kept DNA is CDR3 alone, 42 bases in frame from the first base. The junction shows trimming of 5 bases on V and 3 bases on J, plus 13 bases between the germline ends. According to the germline V gene, CDR1 reads SNHLY and CDR2 reads FYNNEI.